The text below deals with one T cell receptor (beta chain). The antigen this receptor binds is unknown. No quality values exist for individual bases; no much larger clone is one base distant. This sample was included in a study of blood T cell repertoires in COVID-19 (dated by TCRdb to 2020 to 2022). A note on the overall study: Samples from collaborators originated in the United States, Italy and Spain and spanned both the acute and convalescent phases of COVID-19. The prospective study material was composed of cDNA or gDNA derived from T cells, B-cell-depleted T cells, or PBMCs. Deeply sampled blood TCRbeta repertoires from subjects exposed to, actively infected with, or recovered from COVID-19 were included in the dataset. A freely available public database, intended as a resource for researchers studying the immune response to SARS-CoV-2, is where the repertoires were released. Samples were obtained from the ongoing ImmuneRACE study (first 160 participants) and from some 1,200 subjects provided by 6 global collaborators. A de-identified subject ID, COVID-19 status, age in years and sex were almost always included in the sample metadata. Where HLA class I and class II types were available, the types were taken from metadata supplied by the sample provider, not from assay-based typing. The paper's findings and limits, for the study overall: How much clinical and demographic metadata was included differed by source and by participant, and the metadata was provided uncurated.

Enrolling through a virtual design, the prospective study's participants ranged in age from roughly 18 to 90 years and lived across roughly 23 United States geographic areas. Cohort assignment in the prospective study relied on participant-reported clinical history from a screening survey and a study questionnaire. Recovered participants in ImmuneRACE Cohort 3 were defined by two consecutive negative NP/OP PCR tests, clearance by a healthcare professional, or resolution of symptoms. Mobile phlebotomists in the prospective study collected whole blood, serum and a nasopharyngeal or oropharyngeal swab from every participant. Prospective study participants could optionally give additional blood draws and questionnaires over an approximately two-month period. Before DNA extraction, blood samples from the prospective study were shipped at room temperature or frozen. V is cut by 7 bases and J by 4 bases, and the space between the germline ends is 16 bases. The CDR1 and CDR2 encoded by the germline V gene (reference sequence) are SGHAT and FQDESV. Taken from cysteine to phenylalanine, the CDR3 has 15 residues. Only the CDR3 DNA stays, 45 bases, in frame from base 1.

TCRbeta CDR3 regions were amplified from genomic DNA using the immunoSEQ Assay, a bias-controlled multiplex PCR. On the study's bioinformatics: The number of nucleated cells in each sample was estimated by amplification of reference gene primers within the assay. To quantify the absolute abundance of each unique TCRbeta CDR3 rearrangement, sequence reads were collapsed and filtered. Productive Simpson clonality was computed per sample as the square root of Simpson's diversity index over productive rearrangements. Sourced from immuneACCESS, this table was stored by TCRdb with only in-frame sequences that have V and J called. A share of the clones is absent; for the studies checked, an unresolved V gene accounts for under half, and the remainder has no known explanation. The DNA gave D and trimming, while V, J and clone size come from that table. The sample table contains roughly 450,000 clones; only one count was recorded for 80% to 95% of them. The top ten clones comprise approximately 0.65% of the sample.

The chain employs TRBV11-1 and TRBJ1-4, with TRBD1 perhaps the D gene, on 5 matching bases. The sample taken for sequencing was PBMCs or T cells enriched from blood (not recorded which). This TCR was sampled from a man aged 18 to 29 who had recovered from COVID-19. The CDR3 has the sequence CASKDTGVGNEKLFF. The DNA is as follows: TGTGCCAGCAAGGACACTGGGGTTGGTAATGAAAAACTGTTTTTT.